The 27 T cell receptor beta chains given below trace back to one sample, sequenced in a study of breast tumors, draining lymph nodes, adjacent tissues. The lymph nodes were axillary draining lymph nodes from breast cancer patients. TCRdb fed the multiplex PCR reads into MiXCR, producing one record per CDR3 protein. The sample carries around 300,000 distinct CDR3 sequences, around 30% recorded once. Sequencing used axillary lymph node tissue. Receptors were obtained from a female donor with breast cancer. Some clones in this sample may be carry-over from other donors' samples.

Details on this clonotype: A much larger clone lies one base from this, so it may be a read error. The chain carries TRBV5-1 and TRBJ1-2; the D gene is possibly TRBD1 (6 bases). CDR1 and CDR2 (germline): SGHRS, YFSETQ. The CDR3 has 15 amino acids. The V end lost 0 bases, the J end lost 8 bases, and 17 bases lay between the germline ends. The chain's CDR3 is CASSLAGRGAGGYTF. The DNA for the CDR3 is TGCGCCAGCAGCTTGGCTGGACGGGGGGCAGGAGGCTACACCTTC.

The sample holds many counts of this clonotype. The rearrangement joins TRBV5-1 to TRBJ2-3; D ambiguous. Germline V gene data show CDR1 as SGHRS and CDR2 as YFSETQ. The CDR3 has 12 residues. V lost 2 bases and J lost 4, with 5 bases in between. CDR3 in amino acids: CASSFDSDTQYF. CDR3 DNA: TGCGCCAGCAGCTTCGACTCAGATACGCAGTATTTT.

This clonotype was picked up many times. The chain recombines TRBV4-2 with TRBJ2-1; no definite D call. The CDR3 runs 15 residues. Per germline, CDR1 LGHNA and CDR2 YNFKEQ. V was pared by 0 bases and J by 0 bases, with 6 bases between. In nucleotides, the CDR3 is TGTGCCAGCAGCCAAGATCTGAGCTCCTACAATGAGCAGTTCTTC. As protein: CASSQDLSSYNEQFF.

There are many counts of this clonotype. The CDR3 sequence is CASSLMGSSYNEQFF. CDR3 bases: TGTGCCAGCAGCTTAATGGGGAGCTCCTACAATGAGCAGTTCTTC. The V and J genes are TRBV7-3 and TRBJ2-1, with D possibly being TRBD2 (5 bases). The V gene's germline CDR1 is SGHTA and CDR2 FQGTGA. Trimming took off 1 base at V and 0 bases at J, with 7 bases between the two ends. The CDR3 has 15 amino acids. The full variable domain, completed using reference TRBV7-3 and TRBJ2-1, is GAGVSQTPSNKVTEKGKYVELRCDPISGHTALYWYRQSLGQGPEFLIYFQGTGAADDSGLPNDRFFAVRPEGSVSTLKIQRTERGDSAVYLCASSLMGSSYNEQFFGPGTRLTVL.

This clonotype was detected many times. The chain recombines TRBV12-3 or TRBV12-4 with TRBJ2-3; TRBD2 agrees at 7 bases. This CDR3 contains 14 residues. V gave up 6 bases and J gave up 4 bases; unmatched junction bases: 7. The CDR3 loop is CASSLTRGADTQYF. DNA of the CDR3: TGTGCCAGCAGCCTGACCCGGGGGGCAGATACGCAGTATTTT.

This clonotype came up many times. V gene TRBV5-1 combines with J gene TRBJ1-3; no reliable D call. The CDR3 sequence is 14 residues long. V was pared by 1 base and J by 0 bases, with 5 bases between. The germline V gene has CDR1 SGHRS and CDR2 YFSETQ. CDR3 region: CASSLTNSGNTIYF. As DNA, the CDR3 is TGCGCCAGCAGCTTGACCAACTCTGGAAACACCATATATTTT.

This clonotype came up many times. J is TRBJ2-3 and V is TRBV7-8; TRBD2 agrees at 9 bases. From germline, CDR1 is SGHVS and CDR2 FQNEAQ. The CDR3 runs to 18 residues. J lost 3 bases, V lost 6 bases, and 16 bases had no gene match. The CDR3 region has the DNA TGTGCCAGCAGGATAAGTACCGGCGGGAGGGCCCTTACAGATACGCAGTATTTT. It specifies CASRISTGGRALTDTQYF. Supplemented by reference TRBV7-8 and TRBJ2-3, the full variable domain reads GAGVSQSPRYKVAKRGQDVALRCDPISGHVSLFWYQQALGQGPEFLTYFQNEAQLDKSGLPSDRFFAERPEGSVSTLKIQRTQQEDSAVYLCASRISTGGRALTDTQYFGPGTRLTVL.

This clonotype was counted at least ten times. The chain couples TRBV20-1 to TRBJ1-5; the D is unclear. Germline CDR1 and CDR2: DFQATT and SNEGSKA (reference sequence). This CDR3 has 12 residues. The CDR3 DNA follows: TGCAGCGCAAATGTGGGGAATCAGCCCCAGCATTTT. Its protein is CSANVGNQPQHF.

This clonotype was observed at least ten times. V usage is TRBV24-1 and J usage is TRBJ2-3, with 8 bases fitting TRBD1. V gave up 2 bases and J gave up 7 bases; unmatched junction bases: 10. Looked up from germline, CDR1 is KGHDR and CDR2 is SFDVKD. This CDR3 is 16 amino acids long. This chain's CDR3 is CATSDSRDRSYHTQYF. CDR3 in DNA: TGTGCCACCAGTGATTCCCGGGACAGGTCTTACCATACGCAGTATTTT.

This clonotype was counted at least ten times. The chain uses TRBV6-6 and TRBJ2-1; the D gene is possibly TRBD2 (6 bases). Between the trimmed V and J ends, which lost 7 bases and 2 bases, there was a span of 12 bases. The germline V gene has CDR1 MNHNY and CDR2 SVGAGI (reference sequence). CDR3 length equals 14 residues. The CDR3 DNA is TGTGCCAGCACTTCGGGAGATACCTACAATGAGCAGTTCTTC. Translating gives CASTSGDTYNEQFF.

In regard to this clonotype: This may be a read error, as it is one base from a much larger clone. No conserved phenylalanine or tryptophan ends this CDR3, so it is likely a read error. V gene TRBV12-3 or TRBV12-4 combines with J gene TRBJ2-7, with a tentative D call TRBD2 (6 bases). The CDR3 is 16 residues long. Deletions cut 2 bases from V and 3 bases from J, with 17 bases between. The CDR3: CASSLRGAGNYYEQYS. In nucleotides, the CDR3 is TGTGCCAGCAGTTTACGCGGGGCGGGGAATTACTACGAGCAGTACTCC.

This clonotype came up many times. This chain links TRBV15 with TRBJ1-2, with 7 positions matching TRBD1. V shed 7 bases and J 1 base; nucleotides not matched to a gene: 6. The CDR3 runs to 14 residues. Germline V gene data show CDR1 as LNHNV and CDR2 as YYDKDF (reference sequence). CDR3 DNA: TGTGCCACCAACACCGGGACAGATAACTATGGCTACACCTTC. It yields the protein CATNTGTDNYGYTF.

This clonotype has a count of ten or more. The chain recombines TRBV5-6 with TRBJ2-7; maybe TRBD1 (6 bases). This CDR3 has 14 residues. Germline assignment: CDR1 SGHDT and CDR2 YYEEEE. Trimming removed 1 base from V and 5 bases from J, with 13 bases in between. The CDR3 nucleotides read TGTGCCAGCAGCTTGACGGGCAGGGGCCACGAGCAGTACTTC. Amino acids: CASSLTGRGHEQYF.

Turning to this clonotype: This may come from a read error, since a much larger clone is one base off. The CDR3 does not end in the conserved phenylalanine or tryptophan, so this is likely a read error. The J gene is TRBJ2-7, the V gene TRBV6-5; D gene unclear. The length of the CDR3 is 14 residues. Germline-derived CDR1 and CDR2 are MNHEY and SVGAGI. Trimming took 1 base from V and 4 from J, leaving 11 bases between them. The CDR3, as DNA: TGTGCCAGCAGTTACTTGGAGTCTCAATACGAGCAGTACCTC. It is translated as CASSYLESQYEQYL.

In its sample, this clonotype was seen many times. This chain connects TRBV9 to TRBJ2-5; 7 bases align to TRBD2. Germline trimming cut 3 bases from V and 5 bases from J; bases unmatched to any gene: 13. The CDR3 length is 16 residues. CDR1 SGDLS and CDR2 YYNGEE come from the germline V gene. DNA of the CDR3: TGTGCCAGCAGCGCCCATATAGCGGGTAGAGGGGAGACCCAGTACTTC. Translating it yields CASSAHIAGRGETQYF.

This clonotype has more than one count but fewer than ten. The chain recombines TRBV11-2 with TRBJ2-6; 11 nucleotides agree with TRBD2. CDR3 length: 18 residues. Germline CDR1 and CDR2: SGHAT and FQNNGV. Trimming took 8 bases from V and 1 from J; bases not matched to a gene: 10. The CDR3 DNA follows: TGTGCCAGCTCGGCAACTAGCGGGAGAGGTTCTGGGGCCAACGTCCTGACTTTC. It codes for CASSATSGRGSGANVLTF.

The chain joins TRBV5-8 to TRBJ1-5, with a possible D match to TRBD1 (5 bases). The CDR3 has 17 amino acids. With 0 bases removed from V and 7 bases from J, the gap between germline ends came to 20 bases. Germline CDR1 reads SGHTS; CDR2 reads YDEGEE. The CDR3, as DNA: TGTGCCAGCAGCTTGGAGGTTGGGGCCCCGGGCGGGCAGCCCCAGCATTTT. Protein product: CASSLEVGAPGGQPQHF.

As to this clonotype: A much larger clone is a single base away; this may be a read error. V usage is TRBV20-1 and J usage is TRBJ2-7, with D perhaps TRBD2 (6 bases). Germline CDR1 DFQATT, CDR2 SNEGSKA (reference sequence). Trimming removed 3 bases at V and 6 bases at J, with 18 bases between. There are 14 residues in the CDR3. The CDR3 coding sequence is TGCAGTGCTAGGGACCCGGAGGGAAGATCCGAGCAGTACTTC. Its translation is CSARDPEGRSEQYF.

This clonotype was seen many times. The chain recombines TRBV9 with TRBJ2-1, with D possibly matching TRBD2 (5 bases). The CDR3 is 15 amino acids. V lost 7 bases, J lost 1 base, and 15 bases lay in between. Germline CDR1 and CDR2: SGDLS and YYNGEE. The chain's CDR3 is CASSLGSPSYNEQFF. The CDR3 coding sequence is TGTGCCAGCTCCCTGGGGAGCCCGTCCTACAATGAGCAGTTCTTC.

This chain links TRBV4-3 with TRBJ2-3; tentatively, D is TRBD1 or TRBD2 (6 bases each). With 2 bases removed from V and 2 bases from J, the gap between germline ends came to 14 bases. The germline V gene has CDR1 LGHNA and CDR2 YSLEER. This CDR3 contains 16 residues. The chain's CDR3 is CASSQWGANPTDTQYF. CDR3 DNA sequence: TGCGCCAGCAGCCAATGGGGGGCTAATCCCACAGATACGCAGTATTTT.

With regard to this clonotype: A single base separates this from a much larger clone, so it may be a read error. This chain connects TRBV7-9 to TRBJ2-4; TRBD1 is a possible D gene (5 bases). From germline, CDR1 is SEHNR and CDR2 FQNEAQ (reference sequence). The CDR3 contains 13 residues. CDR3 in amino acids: CASSLVTENVQYF. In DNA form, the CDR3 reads TGTGCCAGCAGCCTAGTGACAGAAAACGTTCAGTACTTC.

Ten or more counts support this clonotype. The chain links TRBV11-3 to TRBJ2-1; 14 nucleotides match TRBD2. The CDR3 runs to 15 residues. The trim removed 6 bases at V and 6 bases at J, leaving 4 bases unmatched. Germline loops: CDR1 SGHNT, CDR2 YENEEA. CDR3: CASRPGTSGGNEQFF. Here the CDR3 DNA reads TGTGCCAGCAGACCAGGGACTAGCGGGGGCAATGAGCAGTTCTTC.

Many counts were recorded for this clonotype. The DNA of the CDR3 is TGCAGTGCTAGAGCGGACCTATTTGTGCCCCAGCATTTT. This translates into CSARADLFVPQHF. The rearrangement links TRBV20-1 to TRBJ1-5; D not certain. The CDR3 runs 13 residues. Germline V gene lookup returns CDR1 DFQATT and CDR2 SNEGSKA (reference sequence). V was pared by 1 base and J by 9 bases, with 13 bases between.

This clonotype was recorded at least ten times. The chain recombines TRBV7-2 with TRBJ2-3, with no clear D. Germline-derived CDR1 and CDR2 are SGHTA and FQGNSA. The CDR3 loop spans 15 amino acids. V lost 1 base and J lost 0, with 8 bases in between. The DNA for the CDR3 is TGTGCCAGCAGCTTAGTACGGTTTAGCACAGATACGCAGTATTTT. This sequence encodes CASSLVRFSTDTQYF.

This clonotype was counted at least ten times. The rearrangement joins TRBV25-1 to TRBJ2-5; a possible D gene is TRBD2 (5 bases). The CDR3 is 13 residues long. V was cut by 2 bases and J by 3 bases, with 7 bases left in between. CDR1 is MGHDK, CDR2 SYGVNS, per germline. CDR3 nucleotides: TGTGCCAGCAGTGAACCCGGGGAAGAGACCCAGTACTTC. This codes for CASSEPGEETQYF.

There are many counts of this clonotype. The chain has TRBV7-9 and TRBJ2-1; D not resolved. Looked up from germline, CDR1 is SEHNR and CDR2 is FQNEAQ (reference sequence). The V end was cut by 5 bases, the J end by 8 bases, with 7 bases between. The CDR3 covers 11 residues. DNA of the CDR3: TGTGCCAGCAGCCCCTTCTATGAGCAGTTCTTC. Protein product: CASSPFYEQFF.

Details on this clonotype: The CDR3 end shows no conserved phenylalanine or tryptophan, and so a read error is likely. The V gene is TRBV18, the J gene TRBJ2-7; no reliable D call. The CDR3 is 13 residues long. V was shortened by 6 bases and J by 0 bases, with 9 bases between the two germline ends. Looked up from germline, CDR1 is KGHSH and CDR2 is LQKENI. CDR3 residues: CASSRASSYEQYC. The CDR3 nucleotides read TGTGCCAGCTCCCGGGCCAGCTCCTACGAGCAGTACTGC.